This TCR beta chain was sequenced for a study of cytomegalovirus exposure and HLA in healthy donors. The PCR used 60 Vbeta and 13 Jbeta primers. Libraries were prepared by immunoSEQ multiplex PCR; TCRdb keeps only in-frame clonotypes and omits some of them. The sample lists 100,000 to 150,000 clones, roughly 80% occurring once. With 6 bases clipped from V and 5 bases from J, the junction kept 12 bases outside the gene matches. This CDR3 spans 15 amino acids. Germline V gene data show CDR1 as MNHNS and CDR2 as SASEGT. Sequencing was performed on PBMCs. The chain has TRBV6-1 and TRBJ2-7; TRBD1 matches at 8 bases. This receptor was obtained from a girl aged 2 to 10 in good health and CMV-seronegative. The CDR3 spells CASRVWTGTVNEQYF. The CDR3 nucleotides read TGTGCCAGCAGAGTGTGGACAGGGACGGTGAACGAGCAGTACTTC.